The 7 T cell receptor beta chains given below trace back to one sample, sequenced in a study of blood T cell repertoires in COVID-19. Profiling relied on immunoSEQ multiplex PCR, and the TCRdb table lists in-frame clones only, not all of them. Among about 120,000 clones listed, about three quarters were seen once. The sample taken for sequencing was peripheral blood. The receptor set was obtained from a human donor with acute or convalescent COVID-19. The donor label of this sample is uncertain.

The genes are TRBV13 and TRBJ2-1, with 14 bases lining up with TRBD2. Per germline, CDR1 PRHDT and CDR2 FYEKMQ (reference sequence). The CDR3 runs to 15 residues. Trimming took 5 bases from V and 9 from J; bases not matched to a gene: 6. The CDR3 DNA reads as TGTGCCAGCAGCAGGACTAGCGGGGGGAGGAGTGAGCAGTTCTTC. Its translation: CASSRTSGGRSEQFF.

The CDR3 DNA reads as TGTGCCAGCAGCGGAGACACCGGGACAGGGAACAATGAGCAGTTCTTC. This translates into CASSGDTGTGNNEQFF. The rearrangement joins TRBV9 to TRBJ2-1; TRBD1 aligns across 9 bases. The germline gives CDR1 SGDLS, CDR2 YYNGEE. This CDR3 has 16 residues. The V and J ends lost 3 bases and 5 bases, in that order; junction bases with no gene match: 9.

The chain has TRBV12-3 or TRBV12-4 and TRBJ2-1; D gene uncertain. The CDR3 runs to 12 residues. The V and J ends lost 6 bases and 7 bases respectively, with 10 bases between them. The CDR3: CASRRYLNEQFF. The CDR3 nucleotides read TGTGCCAGCAGGCGATATCTTAATGAGCAGTTCTTC.

V and J are TRBV20-1 and TRBJ1-5; 7 positions agree with TRBD1. CDR1 and CDR2 (germline): DFQATT, SNEGSKA (reference sequence). V trimming: 6 bases; J trimming: 6 bases; junction bases outside the gene matches: 8. This CDR3 region has 13 residues. The CDR3 sequence is CSASGQEAQPQHF. The CDR3 DNA follows: TGCAGTGCCAGTGGACAGGAGGCTCAGCCCCAGCATTTT.

This clone was observed a handful of times. This rearrangement joins TRBV10-2 to TRBJ2-3, with 8 bases identical to TRBD2. The V and J ends lost 5 bases and 4 bases, in that order; junction bases with no gene match: 5. In germline, CDR1 is WSHSY, CDR2 SAAADI. The CDR3 is 14 amino acids. The chain's CDR3 is CASSPFSGADTQYF. CDR3 bases: TGCGCCAGCAGTCCATTTAGCGGGGCAGATACGCAGTATTTT.

This clone was found a few times. The chain has TRBV2 and TRBJ2-1; TRBD1 aligns across 7 bases. CDR1 is SNHLY and CDR2 is FYNNEI in the germline V gene. The CDR3 sequence is 14 residues long. V dropped 7 bases and J dropped 4; count of bases not matched to a gene: 7. CDR3 protein: CASTQRTGYNEQFF. The DNA for the CDR3 is TGTGCCAGCACCCAGAGGACAGGTTACAATGAGCAGTTCTTC.

This clone has a count of ten or more. The rearrangement joins TRBV5-1 to TRBJ2-2; perhaps TRBD1 as D (5 bases). Looked up from germline, CDR1 is SGHRS and CDR2 is YFSETQ. Trimming stripped 4 bases from V and 1 base from J, with 14 bases between. CDR3 length: 16 amino acids. CDR3 in amino acids: CASSRATDWNTGELFF. The CDR3 nucleotides read TGCGCCAGCAGCCGGGCGACAGACTGGAACACCGGGGAGCTGTTTTTT.